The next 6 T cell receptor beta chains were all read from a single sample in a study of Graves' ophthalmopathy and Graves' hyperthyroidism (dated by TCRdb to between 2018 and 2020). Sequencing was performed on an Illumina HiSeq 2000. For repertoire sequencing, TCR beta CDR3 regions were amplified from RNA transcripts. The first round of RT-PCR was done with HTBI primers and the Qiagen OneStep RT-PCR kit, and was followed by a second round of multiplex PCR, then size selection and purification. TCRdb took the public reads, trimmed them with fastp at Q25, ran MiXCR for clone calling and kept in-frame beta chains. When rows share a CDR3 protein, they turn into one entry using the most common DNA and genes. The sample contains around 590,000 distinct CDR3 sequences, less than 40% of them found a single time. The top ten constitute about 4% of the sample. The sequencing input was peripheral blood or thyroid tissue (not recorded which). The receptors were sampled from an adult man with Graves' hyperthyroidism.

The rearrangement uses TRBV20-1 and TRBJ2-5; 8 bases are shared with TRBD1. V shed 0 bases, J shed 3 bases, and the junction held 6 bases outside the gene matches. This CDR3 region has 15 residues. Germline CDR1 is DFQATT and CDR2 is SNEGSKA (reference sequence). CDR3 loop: CSARDQGASKETQYF. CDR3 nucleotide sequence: TGCAGTGCTAGAGACCAGGGGGCTTCCAAAGAGACCCAGTACTTC.

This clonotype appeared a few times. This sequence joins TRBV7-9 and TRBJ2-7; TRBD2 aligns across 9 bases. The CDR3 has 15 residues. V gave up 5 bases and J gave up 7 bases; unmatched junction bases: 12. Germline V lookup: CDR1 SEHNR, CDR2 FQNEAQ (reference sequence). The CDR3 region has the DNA TGTGCCAGCAGCCCAACTCGGACTAGCGACAATGAGCAGTACTTC. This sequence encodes CASSPTRTSDNEQYF. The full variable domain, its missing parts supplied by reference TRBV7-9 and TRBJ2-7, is DTGVSQNPRHKITKRGQNVTFRCDPISEHNRLYWYRQTLGQGPEFLTYFQNEAQLEKSRLLSDRFSAERPKGSFSTLEIQRTEQGDSAMYLCASSPTRTSDNEQYFGPGTRLTVT.

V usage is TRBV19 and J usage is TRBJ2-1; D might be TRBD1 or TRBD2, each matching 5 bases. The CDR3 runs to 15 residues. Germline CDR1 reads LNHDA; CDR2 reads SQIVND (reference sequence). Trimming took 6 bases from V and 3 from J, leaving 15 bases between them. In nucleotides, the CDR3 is TGTGCCAGTAGCCTTTCCGGGGCAAGCTACAATGAGCAGTTCTTC. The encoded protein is CASSLSGASYNEQFF. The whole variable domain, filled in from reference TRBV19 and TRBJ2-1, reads DGGITQSPKYLFRKEGQNVTLSCEQNLNHDAMYWYRQDPGQGLRLIYYSQIVNDFQKGDIAEGYSVSREKKESFPLTVTSAQKNPTAFYLCASSLSGASYNEQFFGPGTRLTVL.

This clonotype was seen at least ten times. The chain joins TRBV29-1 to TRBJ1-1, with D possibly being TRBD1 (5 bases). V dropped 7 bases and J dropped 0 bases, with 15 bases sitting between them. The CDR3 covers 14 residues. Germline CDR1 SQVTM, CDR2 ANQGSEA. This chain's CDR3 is CSGGVGGMNTEAFF. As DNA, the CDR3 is TGCAGCGGTGGGGTGGGGGGAATGAACACTGAAGCTTTCTTT.

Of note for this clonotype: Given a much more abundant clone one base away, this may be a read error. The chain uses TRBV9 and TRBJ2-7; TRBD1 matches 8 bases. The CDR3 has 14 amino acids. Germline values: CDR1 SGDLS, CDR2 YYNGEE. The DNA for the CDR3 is TGTGCCAGCAATTTAGGACAGGGAAGGCACGAGCGGTACTTC. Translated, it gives CASNLGQGRHERYF.

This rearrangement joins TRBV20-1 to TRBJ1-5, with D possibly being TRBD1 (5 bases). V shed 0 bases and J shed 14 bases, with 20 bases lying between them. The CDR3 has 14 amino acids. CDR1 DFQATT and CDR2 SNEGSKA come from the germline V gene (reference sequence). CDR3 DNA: TGCAGTGCTAGAGATACGCGCGGGGGTGCCTACGAGCATTTT. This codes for CSARDTRGGAYEHF.